This TCR beta chain was documented in a study of cytomegalovirus exposure and HLA in healthy donors. The J segment lost 1 base and the V segment lost 1 base, leaving 5 bases of the junction unmatched. The CDR3 consists of 17 residues. The germline V gene has CDR1 MGHDK and CDR2 SYGVNS. The table came from immunoSEQ multiplex PCR; TCRdb's copy has only in-frame clones and leaves some out. The sample lists some 260,000 clones, about 90% occurring once. This TCR was recovered from a man younger than 30 in good health and CMV-seropositive. The sample was PBMCs. The chain uses TRBV25-1 and TRBJ2-1; 9 bases fit TRBD2. The DNA of the CDR3 is TGTGCCAGCAGTGAATCGGGACTAGCACCTTCCTACAATGAGCAGTTCTTC. This encodes CASSESGLAPSYNEQFF.